This TCR beta chain was sequenced in a study of shared clonotypes between healthy human individuals. The assay was immunoSEQ multiplex PCR, and TCRdb's table has in-frame clones only and misses some. The table records some 1.1 million clones, around 77% of them present only once. Germline CDR1 and CDR2: SGHTA and FQGNSA. The CDR3 totals 17 residues. Trimming pared 5 bases from V and 3 bases from J, leaving 23 bases between. The chain recombines TRBV7-2 with TRBJ2-7, with D perhaps being TRBD1 or TRBD2 (6 bases each). The sequence came from a man between 18 and 29 years old in good health. Some clones in this sample may be carry-over from other donors' samples. Sample: memory CD4+ T cells from PBMCs. Subset: CD45RA-negative fraction. For the CDR3, the DNA is TGTGCCAGCAGCCCACAGGGAGGCACCACAGTCTTCTACGAGCAGTACTTC. Protein product: CASSPQGGTTVFYEQYF.